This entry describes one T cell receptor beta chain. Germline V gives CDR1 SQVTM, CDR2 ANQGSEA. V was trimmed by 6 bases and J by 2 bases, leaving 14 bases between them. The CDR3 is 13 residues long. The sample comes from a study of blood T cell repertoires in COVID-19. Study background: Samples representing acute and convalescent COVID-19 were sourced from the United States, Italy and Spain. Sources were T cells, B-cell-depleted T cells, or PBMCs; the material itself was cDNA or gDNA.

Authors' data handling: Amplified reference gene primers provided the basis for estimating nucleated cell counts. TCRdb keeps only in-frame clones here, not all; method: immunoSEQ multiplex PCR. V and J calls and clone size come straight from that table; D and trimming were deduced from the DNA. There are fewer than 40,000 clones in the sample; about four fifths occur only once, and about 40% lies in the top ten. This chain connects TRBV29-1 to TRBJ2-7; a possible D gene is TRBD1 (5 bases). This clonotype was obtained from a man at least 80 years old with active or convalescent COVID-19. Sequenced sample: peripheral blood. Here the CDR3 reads CSVGHGRTYEQYF. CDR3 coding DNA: TGCAGCGTCGGACACGGCAGGACCTACGAGCAGTACTTC.